This T cell receptor (beta chain) comes out of a study of T cell responses to AZD1222 COVID-19 vaccine. Study-level findings and limits: Following two doses of AZD1222, Spike-specific TCR breadth and depth rose. Baseline testing showed seropositivity in only five to seven AZD1222 recipients.

The method was immunoSEQ multiplex PCR; TCRdb's version includes in-frame clones alone and lacks a portion of them. In the table there are more than 95,000 clones, 85% to 90% of which are singletons. V lost 8 bases, J lost 3 bases, and 6 bases stayed unmatched. This CDR3 is 14 amino acids long. The germline gives CDR1 LNHDA, CDR2 SQIVND (reference sequence). This clone has more than one count but fewer than ten. What it recognizes is unknown. The analysis combined second doses at about 4 or about 12 weeks. The V gene is TRBV19, the J gene TRBJ2-7; TRBD1 agrees at 11 bases. The sample consisted of peripheral blood, taken 28 days after the second AZD1222 dose. The receptor was isolated from an adult who received the AZD1222 COVID-19 vaccine. The CDR3 spells CASGGGTGGYEQYF. The CDR3 DNA is TGTGCCAGTGGCGGGGGGACAGGGGGCTACGAGCAGTACTTC.